This TCR beta chain came from a study of Graves' ophthalmopathy and Graves' hyperthyroidism. Study outcomes and limitations: The model reached just under 71% sensitivity and 72.22% specificity for predicting ophthalmopathy progression.

The authors amplified TCR beta CDR3 regions from RNA transcripts. HTBI primers were employed in first-round RT-PCR, then a second-round multiplex PCR followed. Using its own MiXCR run on the multiplex PCR reads, TCRdb lists one record per CDR3 protein. In the table there are about 410,000 distinct CDR3 sequences, approximately 20% of which are singletons. This clonotype was detected ten times or more. Its antigen is as yet unknown. Exclusion applied to patients with other autoimmune diseases, uncontrolled infections, pregnancy or lactation. It was on clinical symptoms, serum thyroxine, TRAb, thyroid ultrasound and orbital computed tomography that diagnosis relied. This CDR3 comprises 13 residues. From germline, CDR1 is DFQATT and CDR2 SNEGSKA (reference sequence). Trimming removed 2 bases at V and 5 bases at J, with 12 bases between.

The receptor's source is a woman younger than 30 with Graves' ophthalmopathy. The chain uses TRBV20-1 and TRBJ1-2; D unclear. Sequencing was carried out using peripheral blood. This chain's CDR3 is CSARLSLWYGYTF. DNA for the CDR3: TGCAGTGCTAGACTAAGTCTCTGGTATGGCTACACCTTC.